This TCR beta chain is drawn from a study of T-cell memory formation after mild COVID-19. Study summary: Clusters of TCRs were largely donor specific. Study results and limitations: Certain responding clones were present in pre-infection memory, suggesting participation of cross-reactive memory. Nothing confirmed that second-wave clones peaking on day 37 were specific for SARS-CoV-2.

Worth noting for this clonotype: Its antigen is unknown.

UMIs and sample barcodes were carried by the TCR alpha and TCR beta cDNA libraries that 5'RACE produced using constant-segment primers. One entry per CDR3 protein, called by TCRdb with MiXCR from the 5' RACE reads. The top ten hold around 12% of the sample, which has about 500,000 distinct CDR3 sequences, roughly 22% seen once. CDR3 length: 13 amino acids. Germline V gene lookup returns CDR1 MNHEY and CDR2 SVGAGI. The V and J ends lost 6 bases and 5 bases, in that order; junction bases with no gene match: 5. The sequence was collected from an adult woman who had mild COVID-19 (a few samples of this study predate the infection). Cell type and time point are not known. The chain has TRBV6-5 and TRBJ1-1, with TRBD1 identical over 8 bases. What was sequenced was PBMCs or a T cell subset sorted from them (not recorded which). For the CDR3, the DNA is TGTGCCAGCAGCACAGGGGGGGCGACTGAAGCTTTCTTT. Translated, it gives CASSTGGATEAFF.